What follows are 13 T cell receptor beta chains derived from one specimen sequenced in a study of blood T cell repertoires in COVID-19. Method: immunoSEQ multiplex PCR; TCRdb's copy keeps in-frame clones and lacks some. The table has about 39,000 clones, approximately 89% seen once. The sequencing sample was made of peripheral blood. These receptors were collected from a man between 60 and 70 years old with acute or convalescent COVID-19.

The chain links TRBV4-1 to TRBJ2-3; 7 nucleotides line up with TRBD2. This CDR3 is built from 16 residues. V shed 1 base and J 8 bases; nucleotides not matched to a gene: 12. The germline gives CDR1 MGHRA, CDR2 YSYEKL. In DNA, the CDR3 is TGCGCCAGCAGCCAAGCCCCGGTGGTAGCGGGTGGTACGCAGTATTTT. Translated, it gives CASSQAPVVAGGTQYF.

This sequence joins TRBV5-4 and TRBJ1-5; D unresolved. Germline V lookup: CDR1 SGHNT, CDR2 YYREEE (reference sequence). The V end was cut by 9 bases, the J end by 4 bases, with 14 bases between. The CDR3 is made up of 13 amino acids. For the CDR3, the DNA is TGTGCCACTCAGGAGGGTTTAAATCAGCCCCAGCATTTT. Amino acid sequence: CATQEGLNQPQHF.

This clone has just a few counts. The rearrangement uses TRBV29-1 and TRBJ1-1; TRBD1 matches at 8 bases. There are 13 residues in the CDR3. Per germline, CDR1 SQVTM and CDR2 ANQGSEA. J was trimmed by 1 base and V by 6 bases; bases with no gene match: 4. In DNA form, the CDR3 reads TGCAGCGTGACAGGGGTCTCGAACACTGAAGCTTTCTTT. As protein: CSVTGVSNTEAFF.

V is TRBV19 and J is TRBJ2-7; D possibly corresponds to TRBD1 (6 bases). This CDR3 comprises 14 residues. Trimming took 9 bases from V and 2 from J, leaving 17 bases between them. The germline V gene has CDR1 LNHDA and CDR2 SQIVND (reference sequence). CDR3 sequence: CASPQGRLAYEQYF. The DNA of the CDR3 is TGTGCCAGCCCACAGGGACGTCTCGCCTACGAGCAGTACTTC.

This clone was picked up a small number of times. The same CDR3 is also encoded by other DNA sequences in this sample. This chain links TRBV29-1 with TRBJ2-3; D is uncertain. The V gene lost 1 base and the J gene lost 4 bases, with 6 bases spanning the gap. This CDR3 comprises 12 residues. Germline V gene data show CDR1 as SQVTM and CDR2 as ANQGSEA. CDR3 in amino acids: CSVEGEADTQYF. For the CDR3, the DNA is TGCAGCGTTGAAGGCGAGGCAGATACGCAGTATTTT.

This chain uses TRBV3-1 (or the pseudogene TRBV3-2) with TRBJ1-1; perhaps TRBD1 as D (5 bases). Germline V gene sequence: CDR1 LGHDT, CDR2 YNNKEL (reference sequence). Trimming pared 6 bases from V and 0 bases from J, leaving 11 bases between. The CDR3 has 14 amino acids. The CDR3 coding sequence is TGTGCCAGCAGTTCAACAGGTATGAACACTGAAGCTTTCTTT. It codes for CASSSTGMNTEAFF.

The J gene is TRBJ2-1, the V gene TRBV7-2; 11 bases are a match to TRBD2. This CDR3 spans 14 amino acids. Trimming at V came to 3 bases and at J to 7 bases, leaving 2 bases not matched to a gene. From germline, CDR1 is SGHTA and CDR2 FQGNSA. This CDR3 reads CASSFGLAGNEQFF. CDR3 nucleotide sequence: TGTGCCAGCAGCTTCGGACTAGCGGGTAATGAGCAGTTCTTC.

The chain carries TRBV6-1 and TRBJ1-5, with TRBD1 identical over 9 bases. The CDR3 loop spans 15 amino acids. With V trimmed by 3 bases and J by 8 bases, 8 bases remained unmatched. Germline CDR1 MNHNS, CDR2 SASEGT. CDR3 DNA: TGTGCCAGCAGTGATCCGGGACAGGGTGCGAAGCCCCAGCATTTT. Protein: CASSDPGQGAKPQHF.

This clone was counted once. The chain joins TRBV30 to TRBJ1-1; D unresolved. The CDR3 is 13 amino acids. Per germline, CDR1 GTSNPN and CDR2 SVGIG (reference sequence). With 5 bases removed from V and 3 bases from J, the gap between germline ends came to 13 bases. The CDR3 sequence: CAWVGRRHTEAFF. The CDR3 nucleotides are TGTGCCTGGGTGGGGAGGAGGCACACTGAAGCTTTCTTT.

The chain combines TRBV5-1 with TRBJ2-3, with 9 bases lining up with TRBD2. The germline V gene encodes CDR1 SGHRS and CDR2 YFSETQ. CDR3 length: 15 amino acids. The junction had 10 bases not matched to a gene; V was cut back by 5 bases and J by 6 bases. The CDR3 DNA sequence: TGCGCCAGCAGGATGGGACTAGCCGTCACTGATACGCAGTATTTT. It specifies CASRMGLAVTDTQYF.

This clone was seen a single time. The rearrangement links TRBV3-1 (or the pseudogene TRBV3-2) to TRBJ2-1, with D perhaps TRBD2 (7 bases). V was shortened by 11 bases and J by 10 bases, with 12 bases between the two germline ends. Germline CDR1 is LGHDT and CDR2 is YNNKEL (reference sequence). The CDR3 is 10 residues long. CDR3 region: CAAGGPEQFF. The CDR3 DNA follows: TGTGCCGCCGGGGGGCCAGAGCAGTTCTTC.

The chain couples TRBV5-1 to TRBJ2-7, with TRBD2 matching over 13 bases. The V gene's germline CDR1 is SGHRS and CDR2 YFSETQ. V lost 4 bases to trimming and J lost 6 bases; unmatched junction nucleotides: 1. This CDR3 spans 13 amino acids. The CDR3 spells CASSRTSGSEQYF. CDR3 coding DNA: TGCGCCAGCAGCCGGACTAGCGGGAGCGAGCAGTACTTC.

The chain has TRBV25-1 and TRBJ2-2; perhaps TRBD2 as D (5 bases). Germline CDR1 and CDR2: MGHDK and SYGVNS. This CDR3 has 12 amino acids. V lost 10 bases, J lost 6 bases, and 12 bases lay in between. CDR3 loop: CATGFGAGELFF. The CDR3 bases are TGTGCCACCGGATTCGGGGCCGGGGAGCTGTTTTTT.